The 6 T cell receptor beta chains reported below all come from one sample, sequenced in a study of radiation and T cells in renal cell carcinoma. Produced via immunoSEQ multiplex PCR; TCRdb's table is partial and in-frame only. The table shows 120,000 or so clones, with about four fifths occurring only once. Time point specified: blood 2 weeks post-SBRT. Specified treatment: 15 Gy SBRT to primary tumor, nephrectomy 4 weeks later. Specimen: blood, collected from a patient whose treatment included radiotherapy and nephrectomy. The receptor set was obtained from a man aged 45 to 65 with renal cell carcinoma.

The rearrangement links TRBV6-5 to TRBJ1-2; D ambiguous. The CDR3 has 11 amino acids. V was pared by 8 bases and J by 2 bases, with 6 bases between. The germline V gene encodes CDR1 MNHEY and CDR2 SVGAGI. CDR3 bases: TGTGCCAGCGGGCTCAACTATGGCTACACCTTC. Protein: CASGLNYGYTF.

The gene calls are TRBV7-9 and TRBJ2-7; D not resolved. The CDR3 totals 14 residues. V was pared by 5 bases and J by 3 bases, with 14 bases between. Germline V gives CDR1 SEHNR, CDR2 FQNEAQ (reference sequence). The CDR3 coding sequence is TGTGCCAGCAGCCCACGACAAGGGCACTACGAGCAGTACTTC. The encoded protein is CASSPRQGHYEQYF.

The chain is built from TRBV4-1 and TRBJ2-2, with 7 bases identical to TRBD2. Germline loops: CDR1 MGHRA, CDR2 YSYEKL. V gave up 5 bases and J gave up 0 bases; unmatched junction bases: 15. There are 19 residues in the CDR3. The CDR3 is CASSVGPLQRDPNTGELFF. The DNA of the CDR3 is TGCGCCAGCAGCGTAGGGCCTCTTCAGCGGGATCCGAACACCGGGGAGCTGTTTTTT.

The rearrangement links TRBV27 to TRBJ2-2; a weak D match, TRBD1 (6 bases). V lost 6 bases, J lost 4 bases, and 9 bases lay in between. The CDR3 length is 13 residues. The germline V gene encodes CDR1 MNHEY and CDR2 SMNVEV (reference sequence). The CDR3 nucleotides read TGTGCCAGCAGCCAGGGGTTCACCGGGGAGCTGTTTTTT. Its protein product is CASSQGFTGELFF.

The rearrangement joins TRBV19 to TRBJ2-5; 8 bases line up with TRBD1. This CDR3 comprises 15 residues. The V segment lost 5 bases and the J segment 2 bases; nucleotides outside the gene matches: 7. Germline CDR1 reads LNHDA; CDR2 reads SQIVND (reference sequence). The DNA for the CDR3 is TGTGCCAGTAGTGTCCTCGGGACAGGTCAAGAGACCCAGTACTTC. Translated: CASSVLGTGQETQYF.

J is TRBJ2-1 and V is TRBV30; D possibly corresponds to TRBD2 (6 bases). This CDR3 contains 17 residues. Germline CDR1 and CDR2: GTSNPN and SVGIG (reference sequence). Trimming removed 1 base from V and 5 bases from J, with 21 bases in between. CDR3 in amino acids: CAWSGLGTWGVNNEQFF. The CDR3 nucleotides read TGTGCCTGGAGTGGCCTGGGGACGTGGGGGGTGAACAATGAGCAGTTCTTC.